This passage covers 27 T cell receptor beta chains from one sample sequenced in a study of shared clonotypes between healthy human individuals. Assay used: immunoSEQ multiplex PCR; TCRdb lists only in-frame clones, some missing. In the table there are about 560,000 clones, around 77% of which are singletons. Sequencing was performed on PBMCs. The receptors were gathered from a woman in her forties in good health. Some clones in this sample may be carry-over from other donors' samples.

CDR3 sequence: CASSLSLGQGNTGELFF. CDR3 bases: TGTGCCAGCAGTTTAAGTTTGGGACAGGGAAACACCGGGGAGCTGTTTTTT. This chain connects TRBV28 to TRBJ2-2; 9 positions agree with TRBD1. The CDR3 contains 17 residues. With V trimmed by 2 bases and J by 2 bases, 6 bases remained unmatched. Germline CDR1 MDHEN, CDR2 SYDVKM.

V usage is TRBV21-1 and J usage is TRBJ2-1; the listed D gene, TRBD2, was not tested against the DNA. TRBV21-1 is a listed pseudogene. CDR3 size: 17 residues. This CDR3 reads CASSKARAEGTYNEQFF. The CDR3 bases are TGTGCCAGCAGCAAAGCGCGAGCGGAGGGGACTTACAATGAGCAGTTCTTC.

This chain connects TRBV28 to TRBJ2-1, with 12 bases fitting TRBD2. Germline-derived CDR1 and CDR2 are MDHEN and SYDVKM. CDR3 length: 15 amino acids. V was pared by 5 bases and J by 7 bases, with 6 bases of the junction left unmatched. CDR3 sequence (DNA): TGTGCCAGCAGTCGCCGACTAGCGGGAGTGAATGAGCAGTTCTTC. It codes for CASSRRLAGVNEQFF.

This chain links TRBV21-1 with TRBJ2-7; the table's D gene call, TRBD2, was not cross checked with the DNA. TRBV21-1 is classified as a pseudogene. The CDR3 runs to 14 residues. The CDR3 here is CASSTGLAGGEQYF. CDR3 bases: TGTGCCAGCAGCACGGGACTAGCGGGAGGCGAGCAGTACTTC.

This clone was picked up many times. At the DNA level, this CDR3 is encoded by other sequences in the same sample as well. The rearrangement links TRBV29-1 to TRBJ1-1; perhaps TRBD1 as D (6 bases). The CDR3 covers 13 residues. Germline V lookup: CDR1 SQVTM, CDR2 ANQGSEA. Trimming stripped 4 bases from V and 4 bases from J, with 13 bases between. CDR3 nucleotides: TGCAGCGTTGCACAGGGCAGCGGCACTGAAGCTTTCTTT. Amino acid sequence: CSVAQGSGTEAFF.

The rearrangement uses TRBV18 and TRBJ2-1; D may match TRBD1 or TRBD2 (5 bases each). V was clipped by 4 bases and J by 0 bases, with 13 bases between them. The CDR3 sequence is 16 residues long. The germline gives CDR1 KGHSH, CDR2 LQKENI. The CDR3 coding sequence is TGTGCCAGCTCACGCCGGGACGGGCGCTCCTACAATGAGCAGTTCTTC. Its translation: CASSRRDGRSYNEQFF.

The rearrangement uses TRBV11-2 and TRBJ2-2; weak D call: TRBD1 (5 bases). This CDR3 region has 13 residues. V shed 5 bases and J shed 7 bases, with 11 bases lying between them. CDR1 SGHAT and CDR2 FQNNGV come from the germline V gene. Here the CDR3 reads CASSLSGFGELFF. The CDR3 DNA sequence: TGTGCCAGCAGCCTCTCAGGGTTCGGGGAGCTGTTTTTT.

The rearrangement joins TRBV6-6 to TRBJ2-1, with D uncertain. This CDR3 has 15 amino acids. Germline CDR1 is MNHNY and CDR2 is SVGAGI (reference sequence). V lost 0 bases to trimming and J lost 0 bases, with 6 bases between them. CDR3 nucleotide sequence: TGTGCCAGCAGTTACTCCCGCGGCTCCTACAATGAGCAGTTCTTC. Amino acid sequence: CASSYSRGSYNEQFF.

The CDR3 region is CASSSRLAGAGGYEQYF. CDR3 nucleotides: TGTGCCAGCAGCTCGCGCCTAGCGGGAGCAGGGGGGTACGAGCAGTACTTC. This chain connects TRBV5-4 to TRBJ2-7; TRBD2 matches 10 bases. Trimming removed 3 bases from V and 4 bases from J; junction bases left unmatched: 13. This CDR3 is built from 17 residues. CDR1 and CDR2 (germline): SGHNT, YYREEE (reference sequence).

The gene calls are TRBV5-1 and TRBJ2-7, with 12 bases aligning to TRBD2. Germline loops: CDR1 SGHRS, CDR2 YFSETQ. The length of the CDR3 is 17 residues. The junction had 10 bases not matched to a gene; V was cut back by 0 bases and J by 6 bases. CDR3 loop: CASSLGALTSGSSEQYF. The CDR3 bases are TGCGCCAGCAGCTTGGGAGCTTTGACTAGCGGGAGTAGCGAGCAGTACTTC.

The rearrangement links TRBV27 to TRBJ2-1, with D uncertain. The V end was cut by 7 bases, the J end by 1 base, with 14 bases between. The CDR3 is made up of 15 amino acids. From germline, CDR1 is MNHEY and CDR2 SMNVEV (reference sequence). The CDR3 loop reads CASTRLRISYNEQFF. CDR3 nucleotides: TGTGCCAGCACCCGGTTACGGATATCCTACAATGAGCAGTTCTTC.

The V call is TRBV5-1, the J call TRBJ2-5; possibly TRBD1 or TRBD2 for D (5 bases each). The CDR3 length is 14 residues. Trimming removed 0 bases at V and 5 bases at J, with 11 bases between. From germline, CDR1 is SGHRS and CDR2 YFSETQ. The CDR3 region has the DNA TGCGCCAGCAGCTTGGCCGCCGGGGCGGAGACCCAGTACTTC. Translating gives CASSLAAGAETQYF.

As concerns this clone: The sample holds other DNA sequences that translate to the same CDR3. This chain joins TRBV28 and TRBJ1-2, with D perhaps matching TRBD1 (6 bases). CDR1 is MDHEN and CDR2 is SYDVKM in the germline V gene. Between the trimmed V and J ends, which lost 3 bases and 8 bases, there was a span of 10 bases. The length of the CDR3 is 12 residues. The CDR3 nucleotides are TGTGCCAGCAGTTTGAACAGGGTAGGCTACACCTTC. It specifies CASSLNRVGYTF.

On this clone: A far larger clone is one nucleotide away, so this likely arose from a read error. The sample carries other DNA sequences with the same CDR3. J is TRBJ1-1 and V is TRBV30; no definite D call. Per germline, CDR1 GTSNPN and CDR2 SVGIG (reference sequence). This CDR3 contains 14 residues. As DNA, the CDR3 is TGTGCCTGGAGGGACTCGCCGGCGGGCACTGAGGCTTTCTTT. This encodes CAWRDSPAGTEAFF.

The J gene is TRBJ2-1, the V gene TRBV2; D is uncertain. Per the germline V gene, CDR1 is SNHLY and CDR2 is FYNNEI. Deletions cut 5 bases from V and 0 bases from J, with 11 bases between. The CDR3 is made up of 15 amino acids. The CDR3 region has the DNA TGTGCCAGCAGTAACCTGGGAAGCTCCTACAATGAGCAGTTCTTC. It yields the protein CASSNLGSSYNEQFF.

Written as DNA, the CDR3 is TGTGCCAGCAGCTCGGACCTGCAAGAGACCCAGTACTTC. Translation: CASSSDLQETQYF. This rearrangement joins TRBV7-7 to TRBJ2-5, with D hard to call. CDR3 length equals 13 residues. The ends were cut back, 4 bases at V and 2 bases at J, with 8 bases in the middle. Germline loops: CDR1 SSHAT, CDR2 FNYEAQ (reference sequence).

V and J are TRBV28 and TRBJ1-2; D not certain. The CDR3 extends over 14 amino acids. The V and J ends lost 6 bases and 2 bases respectively, with 13 bases between them. Germline V gene sequence: CDR1 MDHEN, CDR2 SYDVKM. Here the CDR3 reads CASRRRNGNYGYTF. For the CDR3, the DNA is TGTGCCAGCAGAAGGCGGAATGGAAACTATGGCTACACCTTC.

The gene calls are TRBV7-9 and TRBJ2-1; D uncertain. CDR1 and CDR2 from the germline V gene are SEHNR and FQNEAQ (reference sequence). The CDR3 is made up of 15 amino acids. V was trimmed by 2 bases and J by 2 bases, leaving 10 bases between them. The CDR3 loop is CASSLLGSPYNEQFF. CDR3 nucleotide sequence: TGTGCCAGCAGCTTATTAGGCAGCCCCTACAATGAGCAGTTCTTC.

The rearrangement joins TRBV4-2 to TRBJ1-2; D unresolved. The length of the CDR3 is 13 residues. CDR1 and CDR2 from the germline V gene are LGHNA and YNFKEQ. V gave up 0 bases and J gave up 1 base, with 3 bases separating them. The CDR3 sequence: CASSQDYNYGYTF. The CDR3 coding sequence is TGTGCCAGCAGCCAAGACTATAACTATGGCTACACCTTC.

This sequence joins TRBV5-1 and TRBJ2-2; no reliable D call. The CDR3 consists of 17 residues. In germline, CDR1 is SGHRS, CDR2 YFSETQ. Trimming left V 5 bases short and J 4 bases short, with 21 bases between. The CDR3 nucleotides are TGCGCCAGCAGGCTATCAGCCGCCCGAGGAAGCACCGGGGAGCTGTTTTTT. Translation gives CASRLSAARGSTGELFF.

The chain has TRBV5-8 and TRBJ2-7, with 14 nucleotides matching TRBD2. V shed 0 bases, J shed 2 bases, and the junction held 1 base outside the gene matches. This CDR3 spans 16 amino acids. CDR1 is SGHTS, CDR2 YDEGEE, per germline. The DNA of the CDR3 is TGTGCCAGCAGCTTGGGACTAGCGGGAGGGGCCTACGAGCAGTACTTC. Amino acid sequence: CASSLGLAGGAYEQYF.

The V call is TRBV20-1, the J call TRBJ2-7; D call uncertain. The germline gives CDR1 DFQATT, CDR2 SNEGSKA (reference sequence). V lost 7 bases and J lost 4, with 11 bases in between. There are 11 residues in the CDR3. CDR3 loop: CSGLGTYEQYF. For the CDR3, the DNA is TGCAGTGGTCTTGGAACATACGAGCAGTACTTC.

The rearrangement joins TRBV11-3 to TRBJ2-5; tentative D call: TRBD1 (6 bases). The CDR3 is 13 residues long. Trimming stripped 5 bases from V and 5 bases from J, with 12 bases between. Looked up from germline, CDR1 is SGHNT and CDR2 is YENEEA. CDR3 region: CASSPQGSETQYF. CDR3 nucleotide sequence: TGTGCCAGCAGCCCGCAGGGGTCGGAGACCCAGTACTTC.

The DNA for the CDR3 is TGTGCCAGCTCACGCCCGGGACAACAAGAGACCCAGTACTTC. This gives the protein CASSRPGQQETQYF. The chain links TRBV18 to TRBJ2-5; tentative D call: TRBD1 (6 bases). V lost 4 bases, J lost 2 bases, and 11 bases lay in between. The CDR3 contains 14 residues. Germline V gives CDR1 KGHSH, CDR2 LQKENI.

The rearrangement links TRBV7-3 to TRBJ2-5, with TRBD2 matching 13 bases. V lost 3 bases, J lost 5 bases, and 9 bases stayed unmatched. Germline CDR1 is SGHTA and CDR2 is FQGTGA. The CDR3 extends over 17 amino acids. The CDR3 DNA is TGTGCCAGCAGCTTGGGGACTAGCGGGAAGGAAGGGGAGACCCAGTACTTC. Translation gives CASSLGTSGKEGETQYF. The full variable domain, rest sourced from reference TRBV7-3 and TRBJ2-5, is GAGVSQTPSNKVTEKGKYVELRCDPISGHTALYWYRQSLGQGPEFLIYFQGTGAADDSGLPNDRFFAVRPEGSVSTLKIQRTERGDSAVYLCASSLGTSGKEGETQYFGPGTRLLVL.

The chain uses TRBV2 and TRBJ1-5; D is uncertain. Trimming stripped 6 bases from V and 0 bases from J, with 9 bases between. Looked up from germline, CDR1 is SNHLY and CDR2 is FYNNEI. The CDR3 is 14 residues long. CDR3 in amino acids: CASRRENSNQPQHF. DNA of the CDR3: TGTGCCAGCAGGAGGGAAAATAGCAATCAGCCCCAGCATTTT.

V gene TRBV11-3 combines with J gene TRBJ2-1; D is undetermined. This CDR3 comprises 15 residues. Germline loops: CDR1 SGHNT, CDR2 YENEEA. V dropped 0 bases and J dropped 1 base, with 7 bases sitting between them. The CDR3: CASSLDGGSYNEQFF. Here the CDR3 DNA reads TGTGCCAGCAGCTTAGATGGTGGGTCCTACAATGAGCAGTTCTTC.